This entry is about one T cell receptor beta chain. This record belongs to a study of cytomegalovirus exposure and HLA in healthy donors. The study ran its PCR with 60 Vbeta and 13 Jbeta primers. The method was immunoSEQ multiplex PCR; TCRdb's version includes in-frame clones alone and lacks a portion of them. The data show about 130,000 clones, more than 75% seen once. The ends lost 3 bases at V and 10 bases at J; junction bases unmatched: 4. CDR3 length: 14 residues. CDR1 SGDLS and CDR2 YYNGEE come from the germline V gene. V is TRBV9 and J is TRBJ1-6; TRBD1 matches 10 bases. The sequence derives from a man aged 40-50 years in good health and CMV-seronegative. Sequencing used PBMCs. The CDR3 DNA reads TGTGCCAGCAGCGCCGGGACAGGGGAATCACCCCTCCACTTT. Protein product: CASSAGTGESPLHF.